Listed here is a single T cell receptor (beta chain). Its target is not known. With 60 Vbeta and 13 Jbeta primers, the PCR was carried out. Sequencing was performed with immunoSEQ multiplex PCR; in TCRdb, only in-frame clones are kept and a portion is missing. Counted here are around 99,000 clones, roughly 80% occurring once; the ten biggest clones make up around 3.2%. This specimen comes from a study of cytomegalovirus exposure and HLA in healthy donors. Study findings and constraints: Sequencing depth roughly uniform across donors was assumed in presence/absence analyses. Earlier results showed most TCR beta V segments being productive about 87% or about 30% of the time. The authors judged a highly shared variant cluster likely a sequencing artifact.

Healthy bone marrow donors made up the donors. The material sequenced was PBMCs. This sequence originates from a man aged 35-49 years in good health and CMV-seronegative.

This CDR3 is CASSLRTGAPETQYF. DNA for the CDR3: TGTGCCAGCAGTTTACGGACAGGAGCCCCTGAGACCCAGTACTTC. The chain uses TRBV28 and TRBJ2-5; 7 nucleotides line up with TRBD1. With V trimmed by 2 bases and J by 5 bases, 8 bases remained unmatched. This CDR3 is 15 amino acids long. Germline V gene data show CDR1 as MDHEN and CDR2 as SYDVKM.